This TCR beta chain stems from a study of CD8+ T cells in alopecia areata. CDR3 length: 13 amino acids. Germline lookup yields CDR1 SNHLY and CDR2 FYNNEI. Trimming removed 8 bases at V and 10 bases at J, with 18 bases between. In each case, RNA was isolated and then reverse transcribed into cDNA as the sequencing template. TCRdb keeps only in-frame clones here, not all; method: immunoSEQ multiplex PCR. The table records 110,000 to 150,000 clones, about three fifths of them present only once. Sorted populations comprised CD4+ and CD8+ T cells obtained from PBMCs. The study, taken as a whole, reports: Mice showed TCR sharing more clearly than patients did, possibly owing to HLA. Besides other cells, scalp samples also yield sequences of resident alphabeta T cells from normal skin. In lesional scalp, particularly from alopecia totalis/universalis, clonality was higher than in normal scalp.

The table lists this clone with a few counts. Antigen specificity is unknown. This chain joins TRBV2 and TRBJ2-1, with D possibly called TRBD1 or TRBD2 (5 bases each). Sequenced input: CD8+ T cells sorted from blood. This TCR derives from a human donor in good health. CDR3 in DNA: TGTGCCAGCCCGAAGGGGAGAAGGACAGAGCAGTTCTTC. This encodes CASPKGRRTEQFF.